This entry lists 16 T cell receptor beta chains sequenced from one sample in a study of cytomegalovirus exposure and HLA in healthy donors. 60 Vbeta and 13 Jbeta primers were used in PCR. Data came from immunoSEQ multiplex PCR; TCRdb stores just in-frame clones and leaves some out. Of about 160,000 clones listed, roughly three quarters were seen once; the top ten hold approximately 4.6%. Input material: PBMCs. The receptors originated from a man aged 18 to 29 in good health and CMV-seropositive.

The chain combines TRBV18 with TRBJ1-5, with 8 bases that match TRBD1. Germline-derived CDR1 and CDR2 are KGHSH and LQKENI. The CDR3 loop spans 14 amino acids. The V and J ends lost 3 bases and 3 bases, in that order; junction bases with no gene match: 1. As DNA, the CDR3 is TGTGCCAGCTCACCGACAGGGGACAATCAGCCCCAGCATTTT. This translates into CASSPTGDNQPQHF.

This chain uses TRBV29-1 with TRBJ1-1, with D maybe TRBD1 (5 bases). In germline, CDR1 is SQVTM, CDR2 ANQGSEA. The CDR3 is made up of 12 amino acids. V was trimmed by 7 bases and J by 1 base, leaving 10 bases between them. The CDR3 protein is CSGGGANTEAFF. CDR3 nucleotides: TGCAGCGGCGGGGGAGCGAACACTGAAGCTTTCTTT.

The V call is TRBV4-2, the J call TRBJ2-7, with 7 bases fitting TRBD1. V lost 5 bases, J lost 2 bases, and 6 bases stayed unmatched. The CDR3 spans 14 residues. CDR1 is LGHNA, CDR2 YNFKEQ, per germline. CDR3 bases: TGTGCCAGCAGCACCCAGACAGGGCCCTACGAGCAGTACGTC. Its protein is CASSTQTGPYEQYV.

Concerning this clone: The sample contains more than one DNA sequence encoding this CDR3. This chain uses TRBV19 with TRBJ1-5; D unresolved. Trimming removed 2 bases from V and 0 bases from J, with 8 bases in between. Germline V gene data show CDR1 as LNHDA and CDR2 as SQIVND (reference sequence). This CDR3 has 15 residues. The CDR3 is CASSITGDSNQPQHF. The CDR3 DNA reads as TGTGCCAGTAGTATAACCGGGGATAGCAATCAGCCCCAGCATTTT. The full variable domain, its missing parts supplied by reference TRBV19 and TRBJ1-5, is DGGITQSPKYLFRKEGQNVTLSCEQNLNHDAMYWYRQDPGQGLRLIYYSQIVNDFQKGDIAEGYSVSREKKESFPLTVTSAQKNPTAFYLCASSITGDSNQPQHFGDGTRLSIL.

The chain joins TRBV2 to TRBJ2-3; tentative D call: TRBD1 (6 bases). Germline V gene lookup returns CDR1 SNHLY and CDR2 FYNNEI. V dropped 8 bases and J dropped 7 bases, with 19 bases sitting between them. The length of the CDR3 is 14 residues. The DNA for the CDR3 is TGTGCCAGCGCCAAAGAGGGGGAACTTTATACGCAGTATTTT. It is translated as CASAKEGELYTQYF.

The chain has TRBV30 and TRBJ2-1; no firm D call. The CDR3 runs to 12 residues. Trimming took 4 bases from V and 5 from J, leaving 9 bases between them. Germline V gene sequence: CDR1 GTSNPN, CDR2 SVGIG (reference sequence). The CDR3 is CAWTPRNNEQFF. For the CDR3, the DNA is TGTGCCTGGACCCCGAGGAACAATGAGCAGTTCTTC.

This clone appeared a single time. For the CDR3, the DNA is TGTGCCAGCAGCCAAGCACCGGACATCTTAAATGGCTACACCTTC. The encoded protein is CASSQAPDILNGYTF. The gene calls are TRBV5-5 and TRBJ1-2, with a tentative D call TRBD1 (5 bases). Per germline, CDR1 SGHKS and CDR2 YYEKEE (reference sequence). The CDR3 spans 15 residues. Trimming took off 4 bases at V and 6 bases at J, with 19 bases between the two ends.

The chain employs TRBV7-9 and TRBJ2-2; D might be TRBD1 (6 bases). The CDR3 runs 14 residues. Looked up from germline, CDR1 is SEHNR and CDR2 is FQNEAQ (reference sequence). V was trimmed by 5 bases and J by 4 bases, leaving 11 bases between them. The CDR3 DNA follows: TGTGCCAGCAGCACCCCAGGGGCCACCGGGGAGCTGTTTTTT. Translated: CASSTPGATGELFF.

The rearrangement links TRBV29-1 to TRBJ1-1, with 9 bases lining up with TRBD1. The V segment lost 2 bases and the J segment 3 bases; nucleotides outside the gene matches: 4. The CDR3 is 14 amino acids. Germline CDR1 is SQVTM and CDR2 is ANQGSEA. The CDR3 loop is CSVEIWTGDTEAFF. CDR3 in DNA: TGCAGCGTTGAAATTTGGACAGGGGACACTGAAGCTTTCTTT.

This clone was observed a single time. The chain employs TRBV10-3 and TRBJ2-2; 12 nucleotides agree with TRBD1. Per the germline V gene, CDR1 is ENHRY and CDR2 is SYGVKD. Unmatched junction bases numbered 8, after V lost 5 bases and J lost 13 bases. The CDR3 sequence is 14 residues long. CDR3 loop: CAISPGQGAGGLFF. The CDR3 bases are TGTGCCATCAGTCCGGGACAGGGGGCAGGCGGGCTGTTTTTT.

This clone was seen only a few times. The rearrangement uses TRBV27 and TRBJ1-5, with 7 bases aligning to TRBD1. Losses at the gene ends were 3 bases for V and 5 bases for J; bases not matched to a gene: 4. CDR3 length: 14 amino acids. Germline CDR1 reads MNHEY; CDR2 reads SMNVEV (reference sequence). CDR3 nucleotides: TGTGCCAGCAGTTTCAGGGGGGAGCATCAGCCCCAGCATTTT. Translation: CASSFRGEHQPQHF.

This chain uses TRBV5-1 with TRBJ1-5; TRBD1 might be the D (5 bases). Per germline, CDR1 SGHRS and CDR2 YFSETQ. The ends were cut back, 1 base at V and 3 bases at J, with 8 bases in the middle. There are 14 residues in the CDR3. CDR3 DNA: TGCGCCAGCAGCTTGACAGGTCCCAATCAGCCCCAGCATTTT. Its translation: CASSLTGPNQPQHF.

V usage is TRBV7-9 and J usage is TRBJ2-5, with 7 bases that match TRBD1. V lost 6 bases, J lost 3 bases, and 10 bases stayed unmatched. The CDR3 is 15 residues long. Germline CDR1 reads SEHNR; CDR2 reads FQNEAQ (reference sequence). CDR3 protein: CASSAEGQKEETQYF. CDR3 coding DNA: TGTGCCAGCAGTGCAGAGGGACAGAAAGAAGAGACCCAGTACTTC.

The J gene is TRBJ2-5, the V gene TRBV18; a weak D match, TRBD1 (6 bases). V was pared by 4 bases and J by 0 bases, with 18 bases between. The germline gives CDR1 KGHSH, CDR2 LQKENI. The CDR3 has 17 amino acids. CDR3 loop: CASSQYDRTLYQETQYF. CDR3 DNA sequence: TGTGCCAGCTCACAATACGACAGGACCTTGTACCAAGAGACCCAGTACTTC.

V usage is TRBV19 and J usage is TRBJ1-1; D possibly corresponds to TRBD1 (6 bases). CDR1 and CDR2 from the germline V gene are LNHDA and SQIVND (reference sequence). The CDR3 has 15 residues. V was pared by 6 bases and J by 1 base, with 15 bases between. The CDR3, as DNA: TGTGCCAGTAGCCCCCTCCAGACAGGGAACACTGAAGCTTTCTTT. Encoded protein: CASSPLQTGNTEAFF.

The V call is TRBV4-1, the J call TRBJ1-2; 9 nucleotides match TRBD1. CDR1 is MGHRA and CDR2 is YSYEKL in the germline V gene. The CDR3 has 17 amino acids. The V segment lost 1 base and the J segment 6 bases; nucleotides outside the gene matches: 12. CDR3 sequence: CASSQVDKTGGRNGYTF. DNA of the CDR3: TGCGCCAGCAGCCAAGTCGATAAGACAGGGGGAAGGAATGGCTACACCTTC.